This TCR beta chain was captured in a study of follicular helper T cells after annual influenza vaccination. Study-wide background: Some donors were sampled over the 2013-2014, 2014-2015 and 2015-2016 vaccinations. The study's findings and limits: Productive TCRB sequences came from only about 9-20% of cells.

About this clone: Its antigen remains unknown.

Time point reported: 2014-2015 season, 7 days after vaccination. No donor had influenza vaccine in the prior 6 months; all lived in the community. Survey level resolution was used for TCRB sequencing. The table came from immunoSEQ multiplex PCR; TCRdb's copy has only in-frame clones and leaves some out. Altogether about 15,000 clones are present, about 81% being singletons, with the ten largest covering 1.3%. V lost 3 bases to trimming and J lost 3 bases, with 8 bases between them. This CDR3 has 13 residues. CDR1 is SGHRS, CDR2 YFSETQ, per germline. The specimen comprised CXCR5+ CD38- circulating T follicular helper cells from blood, sampled 7 days after influenza vaccination. Subset specified: circulating Tfh, non-naive CD4+CXCR5+PD-1+ (ICOS+CD38+ or ICOS-CD38-). The J gene is TRBJ2-3, the V gene TRBV5-1; tentatively, D is TRBD2 (5 bases). This sequence was found in an adult who received the influenza vaccine. In DNA form, the CDR3 reads TGCGCCAGCAGCTGGACTTTTACAGATACGCAGTATTTT. As protein: CASSWTFTDTQYF.